This T cell receptor (beta chain) stems from a study of Graves' ophthalmopathy and Graves' hyperthyroidism. The sequenced template was RNA, covering the TCR beta CDR3 region. First-round RT-PCR used HTBI primers; second-round multiplex PCR followed. TCRdb re-derived calls from the multiplex PCR reads in MiXCR, one entry per CDR3 protein. The sample has 360,000 or so distinct CDR3 sequences, around 18% seen once. Study-wide results and limits: Built on 13 signatures, a model told ophthalmopathy apart from stable hyperthyroidism with 85% to 90% sensitivity and 70% to 82% specificity. The study's model predicted ophthalmopathy progression at roughly 69% sensitivity and 72% to 75% specificity.

The V gene's germline CDR1 is MNHEY and CDR2 SMNVEV (reference sequence). The CDR3 is 14 amino acids. V lost 8 bases and J 0 bases, leaving 13 bases between the germline ends. This clonotype was counted many times. Its target is unknown. The clonotype comes from a woman between 18 and 29 years old with Graves' ophthalmopathy. The sequencing input was peripheral blood. The rearrangement links TRBV27 to TRBJ1-1; maybe TRBD1 (6 bases). CDR3 sequence: CASGKQGMNTEAFF. CDR3 nucleotides: TGTGCCAGCGGAAAACAGGGAATGAACACTGAAGCTTTCTTT.